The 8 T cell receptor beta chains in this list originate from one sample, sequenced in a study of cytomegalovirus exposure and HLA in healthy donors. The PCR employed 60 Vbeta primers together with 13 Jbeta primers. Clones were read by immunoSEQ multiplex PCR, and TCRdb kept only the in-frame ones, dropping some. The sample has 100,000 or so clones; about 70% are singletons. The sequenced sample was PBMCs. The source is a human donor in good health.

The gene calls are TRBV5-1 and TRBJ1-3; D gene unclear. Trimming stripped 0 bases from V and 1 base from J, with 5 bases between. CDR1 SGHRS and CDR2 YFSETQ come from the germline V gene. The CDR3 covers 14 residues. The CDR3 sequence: CASSLGPSGNTIYF. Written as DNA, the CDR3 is TGCGCCAGCAGCTTGGGGCCGTCTGGAAACACCATATATTTT.

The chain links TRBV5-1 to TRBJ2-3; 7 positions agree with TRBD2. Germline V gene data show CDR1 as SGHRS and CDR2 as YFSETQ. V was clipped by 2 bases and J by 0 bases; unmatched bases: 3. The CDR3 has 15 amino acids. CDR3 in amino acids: CASSFSGTSTDTQYF. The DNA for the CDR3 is TGCGCCAGCAGCTTCAGCGGGACTAGCACAGATACGCAGTATTTT.

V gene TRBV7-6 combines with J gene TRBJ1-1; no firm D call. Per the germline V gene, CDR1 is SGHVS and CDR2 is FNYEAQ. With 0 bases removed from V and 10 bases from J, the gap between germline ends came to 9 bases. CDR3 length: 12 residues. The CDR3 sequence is CASSLARGRAFF. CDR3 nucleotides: TGTGCCAGCAGCTTAGCGCGGGGAAGAGCTTTCTTT.

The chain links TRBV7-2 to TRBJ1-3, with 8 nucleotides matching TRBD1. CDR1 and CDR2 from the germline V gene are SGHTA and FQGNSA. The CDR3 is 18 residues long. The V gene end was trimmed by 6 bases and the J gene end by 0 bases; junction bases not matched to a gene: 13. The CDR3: CASSPDRARLSSGNTIYF. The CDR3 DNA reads TGTGCCAGCAGTCCGGACAGGGCAAGGCTGAGCTCTGGAAACACCATATATTTT.

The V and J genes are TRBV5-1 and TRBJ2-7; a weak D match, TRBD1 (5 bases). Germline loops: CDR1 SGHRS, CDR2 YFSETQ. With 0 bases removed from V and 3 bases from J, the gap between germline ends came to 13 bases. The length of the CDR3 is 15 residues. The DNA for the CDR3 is TGCGCCAGCAGCTTGGAACCACAGGATTACTACGAGCAGTACTTC. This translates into CASSLEPQDYYEQYF.

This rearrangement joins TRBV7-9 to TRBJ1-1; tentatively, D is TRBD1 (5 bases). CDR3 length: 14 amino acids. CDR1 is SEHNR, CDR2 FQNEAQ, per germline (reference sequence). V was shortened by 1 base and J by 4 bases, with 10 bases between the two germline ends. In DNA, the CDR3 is TGTGCCAGCAGCTTAGTCCAGGGTAGCACTGAAGCTTTCTTT. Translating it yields CASSLVQGSTEAFF.

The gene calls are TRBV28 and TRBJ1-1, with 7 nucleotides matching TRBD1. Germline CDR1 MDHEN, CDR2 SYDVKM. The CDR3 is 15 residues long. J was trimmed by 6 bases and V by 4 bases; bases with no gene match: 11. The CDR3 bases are TGTGCCAGCAGTTCCCACGGGACAGAACGCCCTGAAGCTTTCTTT. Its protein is CASSSHGTERPEAFF.

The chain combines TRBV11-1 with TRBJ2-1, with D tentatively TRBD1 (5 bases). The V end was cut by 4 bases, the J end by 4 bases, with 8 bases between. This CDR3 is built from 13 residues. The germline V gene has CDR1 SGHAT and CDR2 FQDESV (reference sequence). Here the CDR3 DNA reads TGTGCCAGCAGCTCCCAGGGTTACAATGAGCAGTTCTTC. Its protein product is CASSSQGYNEQFF.